These 29 T cell receptor beta chains share one sample of origin, sequenced in a study of T cell changes during pregnancy in multiple sclerosis (dated by TCRdb to between 2017 and 2020). The protocol used for the library was the immunoSEQ multiplex PCR assay. TCRdb stores this immuneACCESS table with in-frame sequences only. Part of the clones is absent; in the studies checked, under half of the shortfall reflects unresolved V genes, and no reason is known for the rest. This sample has approximately 60,000 clones in its table, and roughly 88% of those were observed once. About 1.5% of the sample belongs to the ten largest clones. The source material was peripheral blood, sampled in the second trimester of pregnancy. These TCRs come from a female donor with multiple sclerosis, enrolled in a pregnancy study.

The J gene is TRBJ2-7, the V gene TRBV7-6; 8 nucleotides match TRBD1. Germline loops: CDR1 SGHVS, CDR2 FNYEAQ. The CDR3 length is 15 residues. V trimming: 3 bases; J trimming: 6 bases; junction bases outside the gene matches: 10. CDR3 loop: CASSLAGGAVSEQYF. The CDR3 DNA reads as TGTGCCAGCAGCTTGGCAGGGGGCGCGGTATCCGAGCAGTACTTC.

The V and J genes are TRBV7-8 and TRBJ2-5, with a weak D call TRBD1 (5 bases). The CDR3 loop spans 14 amino acids. V lost 4 bases and J lost 1, with 10 bases in between. The V gene's germline CDR1 is SGHVS and CDR2 FQNEAQ. This chain's CDR3 is CASSYGHIQETQYF. DNA of the CDR3: TGTGCCAGCAGCTATGGACACATCCAAGAGACCCAGTACTTC.

V usage is TRBV7-2 and J usage is TRBJ2-5, with a weak D call TRBD2 (5 bases). Germline V gene lookup returns CDR1 SGHTA and CDR2 FQGNSA. Trimming left V 5 bases short and J 5 bases short, with 18 bases between. This CDR3 comprises 15 residues. CDR3 protein: CASSLGGQARETQYF. The CDR3 coding sequence is TGTGCCAGCAGCCTAGGCGGGCAGGCAAGGGAGACCCAGTACTTC.

A remark on this clone: Germline is not matched at one junction end, which may reflect a read error. CDR3 loop: CASSLGSHNEQFF. In DNA, the CDR3 is TGTGCCAGCAGCTTGGGCTCCCACAATGAGCAGTTCTTC. This chain connects TRBV7-9 to TRBJ2-1; D gene unclear. From germline, CDR1 is SEHNR and CDR2 FQNEAQ (reference sequence). This CDR3 contains 13 residues.

V and J are TRBV15 and TRBJ2-1, with D hard to call. The ends were cut back, 0 bases at V and 0 bases at J, with 6 bases in the middle. The germline CDR1 and CDR2 sequences are LNHNV and YYDKDF (reference sequence). The CDR3 loop spans 15 amino acids. This CDR3 reads CATSRDSSSYNEQFF. CDR3 DNA sequence: TGTGCCACCAGCAGAGATTCTAGCTCCTACAATGAGCAGTTCTTC.

The chain carries TRBV7-9 and TRBJ2-5; D gene unclear. This CDR3 has 13 amino acids. Germline CDR1 is SEHNR and CDR2 is FQNEAQ (reference sequence). With 2 bases removed from V and 3 bases from J, the gap between germline ends came to 7 bases. CDR3 in DNA: TGTGCCAGCAGCTTATCCGGAGAAGAGACCCAGTACTTC. This codes for CASSLSGEETQYF. Variable domain in full (rest from reference TRBV7-9 and TRBJ2-5): DTGVSQNPRHKITKRGQNVTFRCDPISEHNRLYWYRQTLGQGPEFLTYFQNEAQLEKSRLLSDRFSAERPKGSFSTLEIQRTEQGDSAMYLCASSLSGEETQYFGPGTRLLVL.

In this sample, this clone turned up once. V gene TRBV7-3 combines with J gene TRBJ2-2; 7 positions agree with TRBD1. This CDR3 spans 14 amino acids. V dropped 4 bases and J dropped 6; count of bases not matched to a gene: 5. CDR1 is SGHTA, CDR2 FQGTGA, per germline. CDR3 DNA: TGTGCCAGCAGCTCGTACAGGGGATCCGGGGAGCTGTTTTTT. Translating it yields CASSSYRGSGELFF.

CDR3 protein: CASSPSGLVEQYF. CDR3 sequence (DNA): TGTGCCAGCTCACCGAGTGGTTTGGTAGAGCAGTACTTC. This chain joins TRBV18 and TRBJ2-7; D uncertain. The V and J ends lost 3 bases and 7 bases respectively, with 13 bases between them. The length of the CDR3 is 13 residues. Per germline, CDR1 KGHSH and CDR2 LQKENI.

V is TRBV28 and J is TRBJ1-2, with a weak D call TRBD1 (6 bases). Trimming removed 3 bases at V and 5 bases at J, with 10 bases between. CDR3 size: 13 residues. CDR1 is MDHEN and CDR2 is SYDVKM in the germline V gene. Here the CDR3 reads CASSFSDSYGYTF. DNA for the CDR3: TGTGCCAGCAGTTTTTCGGACAGTTATGGCTACACCTTC.

This clone was observed a single time. The V call is TRBV4-2, the J call TRBJ2-5, with 9 nucleotides matching TRBD1. In germline, CDR1 is LGHNA, CDR2 YNFKEQ. This CDR3 is built from 14 residues. The V gene end was trimmed by 3 bases and the J gene end by 4 bases; junction bases not matched to a gene: 3. Here the CDR3 DNA reads TGTGCCAGCAGCCAGCTGACAGGGGGAGAGACCCAGTACTTC. It yields the protein CASSQLTGGETQYF.

The chain is built from TRBV4-3 and TRBJ2-1, with D hard to call. The V end lost 0 bases, the J end lost 6 bases, and 9 bases lay between the germline ends. Germline CDR1 reads LGHNA; CDR2 reads YSLEER. The CDR3 runs 14 residues. CDR3 coding DNA: TGCGCCAGCAGCCAAGATCTCGCAGGCAATGAGCAGTTCTTC. Translation gives CASSQDLAGNEQFF.

V gene TRBV28 combines with J gene TRBJ1-1, with D unclear. The CDR3 consists of 14 residues. The V and J ends lost 2 bases and 2 bases respectively, with 9 bases between them. The germline gives CDR1 MDHEN, CDR2 SYDVKM. The CDR3 region is CASSLLGLNTEAFF. The CDR3 region has the DNA TGTGCCAGCAGTTTACTGGGCCTAAACACTGAAGCTTTCTTT.

The gene calls are TRBV6-5 and TRBJ1-2; tentatively, D is TRBD1 (6 bases). Trimming cost V 7 bases and J 5 bases, with 14 bases left between them. Per germline, CDR1 MNHEY and CDR2 SVGAGI. CDR3 length: 13 amino acids. In nucleotides, the CDR3 is TGTGCCAGCACATCCGGGACATCGTATGGCTACACCTTC. As protein: CASTSGTSYGYTF.

The chain uses TRBV27 and TRBJ1-5; 10 nucleotides match TRBD1. CDR3 size: 14 residues. After removal of 7 bases from V and 3 bases from J, the junction contained 3 bases not matched to a gene. The germline V gene has CDR1 MNHEY and CDR2 SMNVEV (reference sequence). This chain's CDR3 is CASMTGGANQPQHF. The DNA for the CDR3 is TGTGCCAGCATGACAGGGGGCGCCAATCAGCCCCAGCATTTT.

V usage is TRBV30 and J usage is TRBJ2-4, with TRBD1 matching 7 bases. V shed 3 bases and J 7 bases; nucleotides not matched to a gene: 9. The length of the CDR3 is 14 residues. The germline gives CDR1 GTSNPN, CDR2 SVGIG (reference sequence). The CDR3 here is CAWSEGAWVNIQYF. Written as DNA, the CDR3 is TGTGCCTGGAGCGAGGGGGCGTGGGTCAACATTCAGTACTTC.

The rearrangement uses TRBV7-2 and TRBJ2-1, with 8 nucleotides matching TRBD2. With V trimmed by 5 bases and J by 7 bases, 10 bases remained unmatched. This CDR3 comprises 15 residues. The V gene's germline CDR1 is SGHTA and CDR2 FQGNSA. DNA for the CDR3: TGTGCCAGCAGCCCCGGGGGGGCCTTAAGGAATGAGCAGTTCTTC. Translation gives CASSPGGALRNEQFF.

The CDR3 DNA sequence: TGTGCCAGCAGTGACCGGGACTACTTGGACGATACGCAGTATTTT. Residues: CASSDRDYLDDTQYF. The chain employs TRBV6-1 and TRBJ2-3; 7 bases line up with TRBD2. With 3 bases clipped from V and 6 bases from J, the junction kept 9 bases outside the gene matches. From germline, CDR1 is MNHNS and CDR2 SASEGT. This CDR3 contains 15 residues.

The CDR3 bases are TGTGCCAGCAGCAATATCCTGAACACTGAAGCTTTCTTT. It encodes CASSNILNTEAFF. The J gene is TRBJ1-1, the V gene TRBV11-2; no firm D call. Trimming cost V 5 bases and J 0 bases, with 7 bases left between them. Germline CDR1 SGHAT, CDR2 FQNNGV. The CDR3 is made up of 13 amino acids.

The chain joins TRBV4-1 to TRBJ2-1; 9 nucleotides align to TRBD1. V shed 7 bases, J shed 1 base, and the junction held 8 bases outside the gene matches. CDR3 length: 16 amino acids. The germline CDR1 and CDR2 sequences are MGHRA and YSYEKL. The CDR3 DNA reads as TGCGCCAGCACAAGACAGGGGGAAAGATCCTACAATGAGCAGTTCTTC. Residues: CASTRQGERSYNEQFF.

The chain has TRBV5-1 and TRBJ2-1, with a tentative D call TRBD2 (5 bases). Germline assignment: CDR1 SGHRS and CDR2 YFSETQ. Deletions cut 0 bases from V and 1 base from J, with 5 bases between. This CDR3 is built from 14 residues. In DNA form, the CDR3 reads TGCGCCAGCAGCTTGGCGGGATCCTACAATGAGCAGTTCTTC. It codes for CASSLAGSYNEQFF.

Written as DNA, the CDR3 is TGTGCCAGCAGTCCCGGACAGGGCTGGAACACTGAAGCTTTCTTT. Residues: CASSPGQGWNTEAFF. This sequence joins TRBV27 and TRBJ1-1, with TRBD1 matching 8 bases. Germline-derived CDR1 and CDR2 are MNHEY and SMNVEV (reference sequence). CDR3 length: 15 amino acids. The trim removed 5 bases at V and 1 base at J, leaving 6 bases unmatched.

V usage is TRBV7-2 and J usage is TRBJ2-5; 8 bases align to TRBD2. This CDR3 is built from 15 residues. J lost 6 bases, V lost 3 bases, and 9 bases had no gene match. Per the germline V gene, CDR1 is SGHTA and CDR2 is FQGNSA. CDR3 residues: CASSFTGTRGKTQYF. The CDR3 bases are TGTGCCAGCAGCTTCACCGGGACTAGAGGGAAGACCCAGTACTTC.

A single count supports this clone. The V gene is TRBV28, the J gene TRBJ1-5, with D possibly matching TRBD1 (5 bases). Germline-derived CDR1 and CDR2 are MDHEN and SYDVKM. Trimming cost V 6 bases and J 3 bases, with 9 bases left between them. This CDR3 is 13 amino acids long. CDR3 sequence: CASSGGVNQPQHF. CDR3 in DNA: TGTGCCAGCAGCGGGGGAGTCAATCAGCCCCAGCATTTT.

Only one count was recorded for this clone. This chain joins TRBV4-1 and TRBJ1-1, with TRBD1 identical over 9 bases. The CDR3 contains 16 residues. V shed 4 bases, J shed 5 bases, and the junction held 11 bases outside the gene matches. Germline V gene sequence: CDR1 MGHRA, CDR2 YSYEKL. In nucleotides, the CDR3 is TGCGCCAGCAGCCGAGCCCACAGGGGGCGAGGAACTGAAGCTTTCTTT. The encoded protein is CASSRAHRGRGTEAFF.

The CDR3 DNA reads as TGCGCCAGCAACCTCAGGGCTAGCACAGATACGCAGTATTTT. It is translated as CASNLRASTDTQYF. This chain connects TRBV5-1 to TRBJ2-3, with D perhaps TRBD1 (5 bases). The CDR3 is 14 amino acids. Germline assignment: CDR1 SGHRS and CDR2 YFSETQ. V lost 6 bases, J lost 0 bases, and 11 bases lay in between. Supplemented by reference TRBV5-1 and TRBJ2-3, the full variable domain reads KAGVTQTPRYLIKTRGQQVTLSCSPISGHRSVSWYQQTPGQGLQFLFEYFSETQRNKGNFPGRFSGRQFSNSRSEMNVSTLELGDSALYLCASNLRASTDTQYFGPGTRLTVL.

The V call is TRBV5-1, the J call TRBJ1-1, with a possible D match to TRBD1 (6 bases). V gave up 0 bases and J gave up 0 bases, with 9 bases separating them. CDR1 and CDR2 from the germline V gene are SGHRS and YFSETQ. CDR3 length equals 15 residues. Here the CDR3 reads CASSLVGGLNTEAFF. Here the CDR3 DNA reads TGCGCCAGCAGCTTGGTTGGGGGCTTGAACACTGAAGCTTTCTTT.

The rearrangement links TRBV5-1 to TRBJ1-3; D perhaps matches TRBD1 (5 bases). Per the germline V gene, CDR1 is SGHRS and CDR2 is YFSETQ. Trimming pared 3 bases from V and 2 bases from J, leaving 9 bases between. This CDR3 spans 14 amino acids. The DNA for the CDR3 is TGCGCCAGCAGCTCAGTAGGGGCTGGAAACACCATATATTTT. The encoded protein is CASSSVGAGNTIYF.

The chain recombines TRBV5-1 with TRBJ1-2, with D possibly TRBD1 on 5 matching bases. The V and J ends lost 6 bases and 2 bases respectively, with 8 bases between them. Germline V gene lookup returns CDR1 SGHRS and CDR2 YFSETQ. This CDR3 has 12 residues. The CDR3 loop reads CASTGENYGYTF. The DNA for the CDR3 is TGCGCCAGCACGGGGGAGAACTATGGCTACACCTTC. The full variable domain, completed using reference TRBV5-1 and TRBJ1-2, is KAGVTQTPRYLIKTRGQQVTLSCSPISGHRSVSWYQQTPGQGLQFLFEYFSETQRNKGNFPGRFSGRQFSNSRSEMNVSTLELGDSALYLCASTGENYGYTFGSGTRLTVV.

The genes are TRBV6-1 and TRBJ2-7; D ambiguous. CDR3 length equals 13 residues. Germline CDR1 and CDR2: MNHNS and SASEGT. Between the trimmed V and J ends, which lost 2 bases and 11 bases, there was a span of 16 bases. CDR3 DNA sequence: TGTGCCAGCAGTGAATTGAGCTTATCGGCGGAGTACTTC. As protein: CASSELSLSAEYF.